This TCR beta chain was documented in a study of T cells in Graves' hyperthyroidism and ophthalmopathy. Study findings and constraints: The model foresaw ophthalmopathy a median around 6 months prior to onset.

A patient was excluded if there was uncontrolled infection, other autoimmune disease, pregnancy or lactation. Every diagnosis used clinical symptoms, serum thyroxine and TRAb, thyroid ultrasound and orbital computed tomography. Fresh peripheral blood, about 10 ml of it, supplied the PBMCs. What was amplified from RNA transcripts were TCR beta CDR3 regions. During a first-round RT-PCR of the TCR CDR3, the HTBI primer set was used. TCRdb used MiXCR to reprocess the multiplex PCR reads, holding one entry per CDR3 protein. The sample includes over 500,000 distinct CDR3 sequences, about 15% of them seen just once. This clonotype was recorded many times. No antigen is known for it. The sample comprised blood. This receptor was identified in a woman aged 30 to 39 with Graves' ophthalmopathy.

The CDR3 spells CASSLDGRTNSPLHF. The CDR3 nucleotides read TGCGCCAGCAGCTTGGACGGACGGACTAATTCACCCCTCCACTTT. The chain combines TRBV5-1 with TRBJ1-6; D is unresolved. CDR3 size: 15 residues. Trimming pared 0 bases from V and 6 bases from J, leaving 10 bases between. Germline loops: CDR1 SGHRS, CDR2 YFSETQ.